The clone carrying this T cell receptor beta chain was recorded a few times. Germline CDR1 and CDR2: SGHVS and FNYEAQ. Trimming took off 3 bases at V and 8 bases at J, with 13 bases between the two ends. The CDR3 sequence is 14 residues long. A universal primer site was created by template switching, with the cDNA bearing unique molecular identifiers. In TCRdb, the 5' RACE reads were re-called with MiXCR into one record per CDR3 protein. The table shows approximately 530,000 distinct CDR3 sequences, with 20% to 25% occurring only once. The sample is drawn from a study of identical twins. These data also featured in a second study, about yellow fever vaccine responses in identical twins.

Sequenced: CD4+ T cells sorted from blood. The chain is built from TRBV7-6 and TRBJ1-4; unclear D gene. The TCR was taken from a woman younger than 30 in good health. In DNA form, the CDR3 reads TGTGCCAGCAGCTTCTCGGGGTTAAGGGAAAAACTGTTTTTT. Translating gives CASSFSGLREKLFF.